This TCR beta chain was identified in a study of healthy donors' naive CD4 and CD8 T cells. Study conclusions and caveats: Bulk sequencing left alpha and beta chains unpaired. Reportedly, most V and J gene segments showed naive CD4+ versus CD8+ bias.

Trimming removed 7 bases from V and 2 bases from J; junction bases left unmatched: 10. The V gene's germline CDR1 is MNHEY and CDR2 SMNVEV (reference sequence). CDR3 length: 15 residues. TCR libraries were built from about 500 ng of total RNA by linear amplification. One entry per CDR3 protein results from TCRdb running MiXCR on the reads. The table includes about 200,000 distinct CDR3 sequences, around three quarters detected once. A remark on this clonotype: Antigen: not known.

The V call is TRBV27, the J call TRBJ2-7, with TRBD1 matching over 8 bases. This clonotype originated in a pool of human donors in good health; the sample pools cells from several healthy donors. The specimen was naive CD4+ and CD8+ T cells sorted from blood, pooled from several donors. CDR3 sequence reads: CASTLDGRGPYEQYF. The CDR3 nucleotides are TGTGCCAGCACCTTGGACGGCAGGGGGCCCTACGAGCAGTACTTC.